The T cell receptor beta chain described here comes from a study of early T cells in non-severe SARS-CoV-2 infection. TCRdb re-called the 5' RACE reads through MiXCR, storing one row per CDR3 protein. The repertoire holds 68,000 or so distinct CDR3 sequences, with under 13% as singletons. This clonotype has at least ten counts. Sequenced: whole blood. The sequence was obtained from an adult who was a healthcare worker with PCR-confirmed SARS-CoV-2 infection or an uninfected control (not recorded which).

The CDR3 region has the DNA TGCGCCAGCAGCCAAGGTCTAACACCAGGACTGGGCGGTAGTGACGAGCAGTACTTC. Translating it yields CASSQGLTPGLGGSDEQYF. The V gene is TRBV4-1, the J gene TRBJ2-7; D may be TRBD2 (5 bases). Germline-derived CDR1 and CDR2 are MGHRA and YSYEKL. The CDR3 has 19 residues. Trimming removed 1 base from V and 5 bases from J, with 27 bases in between.